The clone carrying this T cell receptor beta chain showed up just a few times. The data derive from a study of regulatory T cells in long-lasting Graves disease. The time point denotes: newly diagnosed GD, antithyroid drugs for less than 3 months. Following extraction of RNA from PBMCs, that RNA was used to make the TCR library. Libraries of TCR beta came from iRepertoire HTBI primers plus Arm-PCR of CDR3 regions. One entry per CDR3 protein, called by TCRdb with MiXCR from the multiplex PCR reads. The profile shows about 470,000 distinct CDR3 sequences, 15% of them singletons. The CDR3 sequence is 17 residues long. Germline lookup yields CDR1 LGHDT and CDR2 YNNKEL (reference sequence). Losses at the gene ends were 3 bases for V and 5 bases for J; bases not matched to a gene: 13. This same sample was also part of a study on T cells in Graves' hyperthyroidism and ophthalmopathy.

The source is a woman between 25 and 40 years old with Graves disease. This sequence joins TRBV3-1 and TRBJ2-1; 7 bases map to TRBD2. The sample was peripheral blood mononuclear cells (PBMCs), taken at new diagnosis, from a patient treated with antithyroid drugs. CDR3 loop: CASSHYHRDYSHNEQFF. For the CDR3, the DNA is TGTGCCAGCAGCCATTATCACCGGGACTATAGTCACAATGAGCAGTTCTTC.